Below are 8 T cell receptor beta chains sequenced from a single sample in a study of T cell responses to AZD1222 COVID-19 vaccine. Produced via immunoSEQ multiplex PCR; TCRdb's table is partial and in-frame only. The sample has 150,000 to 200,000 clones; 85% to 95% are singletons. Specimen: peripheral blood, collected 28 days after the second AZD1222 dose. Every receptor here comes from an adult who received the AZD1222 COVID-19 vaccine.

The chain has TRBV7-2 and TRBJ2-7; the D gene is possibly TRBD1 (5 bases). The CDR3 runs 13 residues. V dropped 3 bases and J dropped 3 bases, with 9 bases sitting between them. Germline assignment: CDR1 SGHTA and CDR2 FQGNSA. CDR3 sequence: CASSLDTNYEQYF. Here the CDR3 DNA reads TGTGCCAGCAGCTTGGACACGAACTACGAGCAGTACTTC.

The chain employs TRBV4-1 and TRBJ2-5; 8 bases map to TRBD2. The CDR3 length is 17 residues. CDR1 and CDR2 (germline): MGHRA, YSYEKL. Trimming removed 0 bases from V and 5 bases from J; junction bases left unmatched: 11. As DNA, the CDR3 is TGCGCCAGCAGCCAAGATGTCAATAGCGGGATATATGAGACCCAGTACTTC. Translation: CASSQDVNSGIYETQYF.

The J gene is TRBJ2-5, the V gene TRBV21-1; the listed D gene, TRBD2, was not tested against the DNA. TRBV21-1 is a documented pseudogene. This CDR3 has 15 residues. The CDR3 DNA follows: TGTGCCAGCAGCCCCTCTTTGGAGGGAGGGGAGACCCAGTACTTC. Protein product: CASSPSLEGGETQYF.

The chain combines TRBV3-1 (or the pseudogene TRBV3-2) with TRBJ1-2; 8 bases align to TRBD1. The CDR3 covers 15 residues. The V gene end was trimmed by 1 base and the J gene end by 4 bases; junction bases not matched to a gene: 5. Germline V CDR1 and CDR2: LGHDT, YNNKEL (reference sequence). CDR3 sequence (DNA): TGTGCCAGCAGCCAAGCAGGGGGCACCTTCTATGGCTACACCTTC. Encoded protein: CASSQAGGTFYGYTF.

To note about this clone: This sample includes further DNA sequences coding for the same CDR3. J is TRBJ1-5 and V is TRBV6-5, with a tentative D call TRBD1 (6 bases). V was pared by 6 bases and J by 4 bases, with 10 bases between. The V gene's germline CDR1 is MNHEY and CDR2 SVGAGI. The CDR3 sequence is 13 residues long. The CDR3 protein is CASSLQGNQPQHF. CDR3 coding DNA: TGTGCCAGCAGCTTACAGGGTAATCAGCCCCAGCATTTT.

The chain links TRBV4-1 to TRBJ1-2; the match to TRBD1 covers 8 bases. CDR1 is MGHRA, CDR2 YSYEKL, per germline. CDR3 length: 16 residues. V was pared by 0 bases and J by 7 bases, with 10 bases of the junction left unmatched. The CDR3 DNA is TGCGCCAGCAGCCAAGAAGGGACAGGAGGGCTGAGTGGCTACACCTTC. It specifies CASSQEGTGGLSGYTF.

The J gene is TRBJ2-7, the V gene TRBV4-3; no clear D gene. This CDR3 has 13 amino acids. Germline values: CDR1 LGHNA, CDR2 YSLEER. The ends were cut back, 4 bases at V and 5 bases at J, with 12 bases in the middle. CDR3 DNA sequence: TGCGCCAGCAGCCGAGACCCTGGGCACGAGCAGTACTTC. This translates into CASSRDPGHEQYF.

The DNA of the CDR3 is TGTGCCAGCAGCTCACGGCCCGGGAGCTATGGCTACACCTTC. It yields the protein CASSSRPGSYGYTF. V is TRBV7-9 and J is TRBJ1-2, with no clear D. The ends were cut back, 4 bases at V and 4 bases at J, with 13 bases in the middle. The germline gives CDR1 SEHNR, CDR2 FQNEAQ (reference sequence). This CDR3 has 14 residues.